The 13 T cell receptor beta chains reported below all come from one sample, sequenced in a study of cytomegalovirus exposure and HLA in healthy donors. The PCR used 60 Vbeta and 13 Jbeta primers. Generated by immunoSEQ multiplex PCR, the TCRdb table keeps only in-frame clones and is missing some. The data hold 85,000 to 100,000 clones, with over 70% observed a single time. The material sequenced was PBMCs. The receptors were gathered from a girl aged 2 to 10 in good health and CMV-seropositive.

The chain's CDR3 is CASSSPSRSTGELFF. The CDR3 bases are TGTGCCAGCAGTTCTCCTTCTAGGTCCACCGGGGAGCTGTTTTTT. The chain carries TRBV27 and TRBJ2-2; D unresolved. V lost 4 bases to trimming and J lost 4 bases, with 13 bases between them. Per germline, CDR1 MNHEY and CDR2 SMNVEV (reference sequence). The CDR3 sequence is 15 residues long.

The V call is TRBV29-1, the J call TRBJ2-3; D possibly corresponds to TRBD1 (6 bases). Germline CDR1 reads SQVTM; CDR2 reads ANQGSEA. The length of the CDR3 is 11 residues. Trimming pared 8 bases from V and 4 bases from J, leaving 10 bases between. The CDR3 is CSINRADTQYF. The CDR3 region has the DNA TGCAGCATCAACAGGGCAGATACGCAGTATTTT.

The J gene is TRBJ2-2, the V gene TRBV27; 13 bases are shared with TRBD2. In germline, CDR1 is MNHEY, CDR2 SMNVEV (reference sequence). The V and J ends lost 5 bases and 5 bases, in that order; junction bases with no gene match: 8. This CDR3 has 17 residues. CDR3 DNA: TGTGCCAGCAGTAGGACTAGCGGGAGCCTCGGGACCGGGGAGCTGTTTTTT. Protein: CASSRTSGSLGTGELFF.

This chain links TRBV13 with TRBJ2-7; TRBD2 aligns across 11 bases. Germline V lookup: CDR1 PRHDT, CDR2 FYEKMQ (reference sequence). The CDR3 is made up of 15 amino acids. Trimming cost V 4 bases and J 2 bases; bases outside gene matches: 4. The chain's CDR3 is CASSSIAGGPYEQYF. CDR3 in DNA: TGTGCCAGCAGCTCAATAGCGGGAGGGCCCTACGAGCAGTACTTC.

The CDR3 sequence is CASSRLSSEHEQYF. The CDR3 region has the DNA TGTGCCAGCAGCCGGCTTTCTAGCGAACACGAGCAGTACTTC. The J gene is TRBJ2-7, the V gene TRBV7-6; D is perhaps TRBD2 (6 bases). The CDR3 has 14 residues. From germline, CDR1 is SGHVS and CDR2 FNYEAQ. Trimming left V 5 bases short and J 5 bases short, with 16 bases between. The variable domain in full, completed from reference TRBV7-6 and TRBJ2-7, reads GAGVSQSPRYKVTKRGQDVALRCDPISGHVSLYWYRQALGQGPEFLTYFNYEAQQDKSGLPNDRFSAERPEGSISTLTIQRTEQRDSAMYRCASSRLSSEHEQYFGPGTRLTVT.

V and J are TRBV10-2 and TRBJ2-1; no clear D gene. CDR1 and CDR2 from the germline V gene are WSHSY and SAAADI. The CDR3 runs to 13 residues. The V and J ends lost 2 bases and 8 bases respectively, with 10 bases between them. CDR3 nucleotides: TGCGCCAGCAGTGAGACAGTCTTGGATGAGCAGTTCTTC. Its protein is CASSETVLDEQFF.

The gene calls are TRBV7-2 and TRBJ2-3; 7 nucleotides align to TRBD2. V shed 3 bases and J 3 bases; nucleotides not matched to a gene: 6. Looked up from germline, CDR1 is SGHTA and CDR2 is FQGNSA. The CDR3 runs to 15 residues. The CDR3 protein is CASSFPPGGTDTQYF. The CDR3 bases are TGTGCCAGCAGCTTTCCCCCCGGGGGGACAGATACGCAGTATTTT.

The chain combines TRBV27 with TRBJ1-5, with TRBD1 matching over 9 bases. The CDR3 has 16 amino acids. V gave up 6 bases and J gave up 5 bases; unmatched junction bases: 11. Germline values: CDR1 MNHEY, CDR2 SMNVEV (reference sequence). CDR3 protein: CASSLNYRGPHQPQHF. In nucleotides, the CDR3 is TGTGCCAGCAGCCTCAACTACAGGGGGCCTCATCAGCCCCAGCATTTT.

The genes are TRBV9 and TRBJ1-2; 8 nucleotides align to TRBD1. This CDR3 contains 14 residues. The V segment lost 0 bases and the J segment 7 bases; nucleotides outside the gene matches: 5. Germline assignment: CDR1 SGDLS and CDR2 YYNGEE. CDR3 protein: CASSVAQGGPGYTF. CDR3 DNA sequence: TGTGCCAGCAGCGTAGCACAGGGGGGCCCTGGCTACACCTTC.

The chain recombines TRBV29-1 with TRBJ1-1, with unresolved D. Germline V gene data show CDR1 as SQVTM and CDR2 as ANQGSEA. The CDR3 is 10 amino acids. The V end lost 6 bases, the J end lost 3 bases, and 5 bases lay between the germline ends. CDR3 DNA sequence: TGCAGCGTCCTGTACACTGAAGCTTTCTTT. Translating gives CSVLYTEAFF.

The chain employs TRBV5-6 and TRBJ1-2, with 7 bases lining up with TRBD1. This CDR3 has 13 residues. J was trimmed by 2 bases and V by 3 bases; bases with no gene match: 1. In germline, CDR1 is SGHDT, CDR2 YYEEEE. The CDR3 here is CASSSTGNYGYTF. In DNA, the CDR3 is TGTGCCAGCAGCTCGACAGGGAACTATGGCTACACCTTC. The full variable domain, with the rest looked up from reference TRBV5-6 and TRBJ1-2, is DAGVTQSPTHLIKTRGQQVTLRCSPKSGHDTVSWYQQALGQGPQFIFQYYEEEERQRGNFPDRFSGHQFPNYSSELNVNALLLGDSALYLCASSSTGNYGYTFGSGTRLTVV.

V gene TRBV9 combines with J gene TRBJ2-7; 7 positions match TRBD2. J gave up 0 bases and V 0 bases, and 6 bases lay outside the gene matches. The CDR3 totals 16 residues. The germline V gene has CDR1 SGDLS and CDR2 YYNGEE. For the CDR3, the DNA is TGTGCCAGCAGCGTAGTGGCAGCGGGAAGCTCCTACGAGCAGTACTTC. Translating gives CASSVVAAGSSYEQYF.

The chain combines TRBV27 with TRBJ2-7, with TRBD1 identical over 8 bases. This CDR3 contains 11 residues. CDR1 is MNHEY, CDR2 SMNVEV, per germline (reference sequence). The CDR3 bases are TGTGGGACAGGGTTGCCCTACGAGCAGTACTTC. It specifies CGTGLPYEQYF.